The following is a TCR beta chain sequence with its context. What it binds is unknown. The data originate from a study of cytomegalovirus exposure and HLA in healthy donors. Overall study results and limits: The study designated around 150 TCR beta chains cytomegalovirus-associated.

Germline V lookup: CDR1 MNHNY, CDR2 SVGAGI (reference sequence). This CDR3 spans 16 amino acids. V lost 4 bases and J 0 bases, leaving 13 bases between the germline ends. Repertoires were generated with immunoSEQ multiplex PCR, while TCRdb's copy carries only in-frame clones and drops some. In the table there are roughly 180,000 clones, around nine tenths of which are singletons. This chain links TRBV6-6 with TRBJ1-3; perhaps TRBD1 as D (5 bases). The receptor comes from a man aged 30 to 39 in good health and CMV-seropositive. The sequenced sample consisted of PBMCs. DNA for the CDR3: TGTGCCAGCAGTTCCCCCGACAGACGCTCTGGAAACACCATATATTTT. Its translation is CASSSPDRRSGNTIYF.